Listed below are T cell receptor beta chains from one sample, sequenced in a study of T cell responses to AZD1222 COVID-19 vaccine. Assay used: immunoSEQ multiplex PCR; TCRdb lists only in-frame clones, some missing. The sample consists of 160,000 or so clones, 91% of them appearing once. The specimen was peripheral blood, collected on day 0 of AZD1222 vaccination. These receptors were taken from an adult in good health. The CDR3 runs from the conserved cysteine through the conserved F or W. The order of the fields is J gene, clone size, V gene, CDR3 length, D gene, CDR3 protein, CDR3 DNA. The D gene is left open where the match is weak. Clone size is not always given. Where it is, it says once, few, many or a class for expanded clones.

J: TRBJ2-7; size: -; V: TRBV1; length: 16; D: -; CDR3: CTSSPLVVGQFYEQYF; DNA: TGCACCAGCAGCCCATTGGTTGTAGGGCAATTTTACGAGCAGTACTTC
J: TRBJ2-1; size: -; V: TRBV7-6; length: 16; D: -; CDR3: CASSFASSSSYNEQFF; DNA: TGTGCCAGCAGCTTTGCTTCTTCCAGCTCCTACAATGAGCAGTTCTTC
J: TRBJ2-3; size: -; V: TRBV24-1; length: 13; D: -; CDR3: CATRASSTDTQYF; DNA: TGTGCCACCAGGGCGTCTAGCACAGATACGCAGTATTTT
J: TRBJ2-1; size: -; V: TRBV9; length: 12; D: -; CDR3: CASSVQGNEQFF; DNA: TGTGCCAGCAGCGTACAGGGAAATGAGCAGTTCTTC
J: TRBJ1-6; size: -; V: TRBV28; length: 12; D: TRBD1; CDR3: CAIGQGASPLHF; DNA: TGTGCCATCGGACAGGGGGCTTCACCCCTCCACTTT
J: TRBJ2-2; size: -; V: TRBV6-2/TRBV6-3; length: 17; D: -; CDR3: CASSLNREIANTGELFF; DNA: TGTGCCAGCAGCCTAAACCGGGAGATCGCGAACACCGGGGAGCTGTTTTTT
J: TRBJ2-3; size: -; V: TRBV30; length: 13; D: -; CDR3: CAWSSRGGDTQYF; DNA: TGTGCCTGGAGTTCCCGGGGCGGAGATACGCAGTATTTT
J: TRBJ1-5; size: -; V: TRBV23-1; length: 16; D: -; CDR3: CASSQRHTRHHQPQHF; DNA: TGCGCCAGCAGTCAACGCCACACCAGACACCATCAGCCCCAGCATTTT
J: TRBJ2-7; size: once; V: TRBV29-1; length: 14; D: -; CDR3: CSVYGRGLSYEQYF; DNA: TGCAGCGTTTATGGCAGGGGTCTATCCTACGAGCAGTACTTC
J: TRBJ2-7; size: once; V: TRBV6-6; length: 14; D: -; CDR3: CASSPRTVSYEQYF; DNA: TGTGCCAGCAGCCCTAGGACAGTTTCCTACGAGCAGTACTTC
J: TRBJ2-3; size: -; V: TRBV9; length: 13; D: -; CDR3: CASTRGYTDTQYF; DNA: TGTGCCAGCACTCGGGGATATACAGATACGCAGTATTTT
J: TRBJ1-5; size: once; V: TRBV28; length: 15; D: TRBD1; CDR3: CASTLSGQGPQPQHF; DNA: TGTGCCAGCACCCTATCGGGACAGGGACCTCAGCCCCAGCATTTT
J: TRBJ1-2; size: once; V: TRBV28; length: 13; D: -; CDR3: CASSWQGYHGYTF; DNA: TGTGCCAGCAGTTGGCAGGGATACCATGGCTACACCTTC
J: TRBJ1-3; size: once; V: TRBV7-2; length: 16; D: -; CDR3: CASSLVAGETGNTIYF; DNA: TGTGCCAGCAGCTTAGTTGCGGGGGAAACTGGAAACACCATATATTTT
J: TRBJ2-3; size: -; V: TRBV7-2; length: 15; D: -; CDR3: CASRRSGAKTDTQYF; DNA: TGTGCCAGCAGGCGGTCGGGCGCTAAGACAGATACGCAGTATTTT